These T cell receptor beta chains were read from a single sample in a study of T cell clonotyping in hematopoietic cell transplantation. Here immunoSEQ multiplex PCR was the method, and the copy in TCRdb shows in-frame clones only, minus some. Among some 40,000 clones listed, 85% were seen once. Specimen: peripheral blood mononuclear cells, collected before stem cell transplant. Receptors originate from a man aged 60 to 75 with acute myeloid leukemia. Some clones in this sample may be carry-over from other donors' samples. The CDR3 runs from the conserved cysteine through the conserved F or W. The order of the fields is J gene, V gene, clone size, D gene, CDR3 DNA, CDR3 protein. The D gene is left open where the match is weak. Clone size is given for some rows only: seen once, a few or many times, or a class if the clone is expanded.

>TRBJ1-5|TRBV4-1|.|.
TGCGCCAGCAGCCAAGAAGTGGGGATTAGCAATCAGCCCCAGCATTTT
CASSQEVGISNQPQHF
>TRBJ1-1|TRBV29-1|.|.
TGCAGCGGTACCCCCCCAGGGGCGAACACTGAAGCTTTCTTT
CSGTPPGANTEAFF
>TRBJ1-1|TRBV28|.|TRBD1
TGTGCCAGCAGTACAGCACCGGGACAGGGGAGAACTGAAGCTTTCTTT
CASSTAPGQGRTEAFF
>TRBJ1-1|TRBV5-1|.|.
TGCGCCAGCAGCTTGGGGGTAGCCCTTGAAGCTTTCTTT
CASSLGVALEAFF
>TRBJ2-3|TRBV29-1|.|.
TGCAGCGTACTGGAGGTTCGGGCGACTAGCACAGATACGCAGTATTTT
CSVLEVRATSTDTQYF
>TRBJ2-7|TRBV29-1|.|TRBD1
TGCAGCGTTGAAACGGGACAGGGTTACGAGCAGTACTTC
CSVETGQGYEQYF
>TRBJ1-6|TRBV2|.|.
TGTGCCAGCAGCGTAAGGACAGCCCCGAATTCACCCCTCCACTTT
CASSVRTAPNSPLHF
>TRBJ2-7|TRBV29-1|.|.
TGCAGCGTTGAAGGAGGTGCAGAATCCACCTACGAGCAGTACTTC
CSVEGGAESTYEQYF
>TRBJ2-7|TRBV6-6|.|.
TGTGCCAGCAGTTACCGGGCCCTGGGGGTTTACGAGCAGTACTTC
CASSYRALGVYEQYF
>TRBJ2-3|TRBV2|.|.
TGTGCCAGCAGGGCCAGCTCCACAGATACGCAGTATTTT
CASRASSTDTQYF
>TRBJ1-6|TRBV28|.|.
TGTGCCAGCAGACGCTACGGGGGTGGTAATTCACCCCTCCACTTT
CASRRYGGGNSPLHF
>TRBJ1-2|TRBV27|.|TRBD1
TGTGCCAGCAGTTTTGCAGGGGGGATTGACTATGGCTACACCTTC
CASSFAGGIDYGYTF
>TRBJ2-5|TRBV6-5|.|.
TGTGCCAGCAGGTCCCAAGAGACCCAGTACTTC
CASRSQETQYF
>TRBJ1-6|TRBV4-1|.|TRBD1
TGCGCCAGCAGCCAGTGGACAGGGGAAGGTTCACCCCTCCACTTT
CASSQWTGEGSPLHF
>TRBJ2-1|TRBV30|.|.
TGTGCCTGGGGCAGGGTGTACAATGAGCAGTTCTTC
CAWGRVYNEQFF
>TRBJ1-6|TRBV5-4|.|.
TGTGCCAGCAGCCATTTGGACAGACCTAATTCACCCCTCCACTTT
CASSHLDRPNSPLHF
>TRBJ1-2|TRBV28|.|.
TGTGCCAGCAGTCCAGCAGGGCTTGCACGGTATGGCTACACCTTC
CASSPAGLARYGYTF
>TRBJ1-2|TRBV6-6|.|TRBD1
TGTGCCAGCAGTAACCTACAGGGGGCAGGCGGCTACACCTTC
CASSNLQGAGGYTF
>TRBJ2-7|TRBV5-6|.|.
TGTGCCAGCAGCTTTGACAGACCACCCTACGAGCAGTACTTC
CASSFDRPPYEQYF
>TRBJ1-2|TRBV6-6|.|.
TGTGCCGTAGGGGGAAACTATGGCTACACCTTC
CAVGGNYGYTF
>TRBJ1-5|TRBV19|.|.
TGTGCCAGTAGTATGAGGGGAGGACAGCCACGGCCCCAGCATTTT
CASSMRGGQPRPQHF
>TRBJ2-2|TRBV7-8|.|TRBD2
TGTGCCAGCAGCTTAGAGGCGGGGGTTCCTGGGACCGGGGAGCTGTTTTTT
CASSLEAGVPGTGELFF
>TRBJ1-2|TRBV11-2|.|.
TGTGCCAGCAGCCATTTCAGGCAGGGAAACTATGGCTACACCTTC
CASSHFRQGNYGYTF
>TRBJ1-6|TRBV28|.|.
TGTGCCAGCACCACCTGGGGTCAGTATGCACCCCTCCACTTT
CASTTWGQYAPLHF
>TRBJ2-7|TRBV19|.|.
TGTGCCAGTAGTAGCACAGCTATTTACGAGCAGTACTTC
CASSSTAIYEQYF
>TRBJ2-5|TRBV27|.|TRBD2
TGTGCCAGCAGGGGACTAGCGGGGCGTGGGACCCAGTACTTC
CASRGLAGRGTQYF
>TRBJ2-3|TRBV6-5|.|.
TGTGCCAGCAGTTACTCGACAGCAACAAGCACAGATACGCAGTATTTT
CASSYSTATSTDTQYF
>TRBJ1-3|TRBV5-4|.|.
TGTGCCAGCAGCCCAGGGTACGGAAACACCATATATTTT
CASSPGYGNTIYF
>TRBJ1-5|TRBV27|.|.
TGTGCCAGCAGTTTACGCCCCCCGGGGCAGGTCTACAATCAGCCCCAGCATTTT
CASSLRPPGQVYNQPQHF
>TRBJ2-7|TRBV30|.|TRBD1
TGTGCCTGGAGCACAGGGGGCAGCTCCTACGAGCAGTACTTC
CAWSTGGSSYEQYF
>TRBJ2-5|TRBV4-3|.|TRBD1
TGCGCCAGCAGCCCCGGACAGGGGATTATCCAAGAGACCCAGTACTTC
CASSPGQGIIQETQYF
>TRBJ1-1|TRBV27|.|.
TGTGCCAGCAGTTTGTCCGGGACGGTAAAATCCGGGGAAGCTTTCTTT
CASSLSGTVKSGEAFF
>TRBJ1-1|TRBV19|once|.
TGTGCCAGTAGAGTCGGGACGGATGAAGCTTTCTTT
CASRVGTDEAFF
>TRBJ2-3|TRBV9|.|.
TGTGCCAGCAGCTCAGCCTTGGACAGTACCCCGTATTTT
CASSSALDSTPYF
>TRBJ1-1|TRBV7-3|.|.
TGTGCCAGCAGCTTGGAACTGGTAGTCGGGGCTTTCTTT
CASSLELVVGAFF
>TRBJ2-3|TRBV4-2|.|.
TGTGCCAGCAGCCAAGGGCGGCCCTCAAGCACAGATACGCAGTATTTT
CASSQGRPSSTDTQYF
>TRBJ2-7|TRBV6-5|.|.
TGTGCCAGCAGGAGGGATCAGTCCTCCTACGAGCAGTACTTC
CASRRDQSSYEQYF
>TRBJ2-3|TRBV5-1|.|.
TGCGCCAGCAGCTTGGGGGACACGGGGCAGTATTTT
CASSLGDTGQYF
>TRBJ1-4|TRBV9|.|.
TGTGCCAGCAGCGTATCTCTCCTGGACAACGAAAAACTGTTTTTT
CASSVSLLDNEKLFF
>TRBJ1-6|TRBV9|.|.
TGTGCCAGCAGCGCCCAAACGGGGGGGACTAATTCACCCCTCCACTTT
CASSAQTGGTNSPLHF
>TRBJ2-7|TRBV6-5|few|.
TGTGCCAGCAGTTACGGAGGGGACTCTGTGGACGAGCAGTACTTC
CASSYGGDSVDEQYF
>TRBJ1-1|TRBV2|once|TRBD1
TGTGCCAGCAGCGTACAGGGGTCCTTCGATGAAGCTTTCTTT
CASSVQGSFDEAFF
>TRBJ1-4|TRBV9|.|TRBD1
TGTGCCAGCAGCGCAACGGGACAGCGAACCGCAACTAATGAAAAACTGTTTTTT
CASSATGQRTATNEKLFF
>TRBJ2-1|TRBV13|.|TRBD2
TGTGCCAGCAGCTTAGGATCGGGACTAGGGCCCGATGAGCAGTTCTTC
CASSLGSGLGPDEQFF
>TRBJ2-5|TRBV2|.|TRBD2
TGTGCCAGCAGCGGGACTAGCGGGGGGACTTTACACCAGTACTTC
CASSGTSGGTLHQYF
>TRBJ1-1|TRBV7-8|.|TRBD1
TGTGCCAGCAGCTTAGCGCGGGACAGGGAAACTGAAGCTTTCTTT
CASSLARDRETEAFF
>TRBJ1-2|TRBV7-2|.|.
TGTGCCAGCAGGGGGACCCCGGGGGACTATGGCTACACCTTC
CASRGTPGDYGYTF
>TRBJ2-7|TRBV11-2|few|.
TGTGCCAGCAGCCGGACGGTCCGAGAGCAGTACTTC
CASSRTVREQYF
>TRBJ2-1|TRBV5-1|.|TRBD2
TGCGCCAGCAGTACCCCGCAGCGGGAGTACAATGAGCAGTTCTTC
CASSTPQREYNEQFF
>TRBJ2-3|TRBV28|.|TRBD2
TGTGCCAGCAGTTCACTAGCGGGGGGCCCTAATACGCAGTATTTT
CASSSLAGGPNTQYF
>TRBJ2-6|TRBV11-3|few|.
TGTGCCAGCAGCCCCTTCCCGGACGGACTGTTCTCTGGGGCCAACGTCCTGACTTTC
CASSPFPDGLFSGANVLTF
>TRBJ2-2|TRBV6-1|.|TRBD1
TGTGCCAGCAGTGAAACACAGGGGAAGATAGGGGAGCTGTTTTTT
CASSETQGKIGELFF
>TRBJ2-7|TRBV28|once|TRBD2
TGTGCCAGCAGTCCCGGCGGGGGGGCCTCCTACGAGCAGTACTTC
CASSPGGGASYEQYF
>TRBJ1-5|TRBV7-6|once|.
TGTGCCAGCAGCTTGGGCGGGACACCTAGCAATCAGCCCCAGCATTTT
CASSLGGTPSNQPQHF
>TRBJ1-1|TRBV28|.|.
TGTGCCAGCAGGGGGGGGGCCTACACTGAAGCTTTCTTT
CASRGGAYTEAFF
>TRBJ2-2|TRBV6-6|.|.
TGTGCCAGCAGTCCGAGCAGGAACACCGGGGAGCTGTTTTTT
CASSPSRNTGELFF
>TRBJ2-7|TRBV19|.|TRBD1
TGTGCCAGTAGTATAGCTCGGACAGGGGTCGAGCAGTACTTC
CASSIARTGVEQYF